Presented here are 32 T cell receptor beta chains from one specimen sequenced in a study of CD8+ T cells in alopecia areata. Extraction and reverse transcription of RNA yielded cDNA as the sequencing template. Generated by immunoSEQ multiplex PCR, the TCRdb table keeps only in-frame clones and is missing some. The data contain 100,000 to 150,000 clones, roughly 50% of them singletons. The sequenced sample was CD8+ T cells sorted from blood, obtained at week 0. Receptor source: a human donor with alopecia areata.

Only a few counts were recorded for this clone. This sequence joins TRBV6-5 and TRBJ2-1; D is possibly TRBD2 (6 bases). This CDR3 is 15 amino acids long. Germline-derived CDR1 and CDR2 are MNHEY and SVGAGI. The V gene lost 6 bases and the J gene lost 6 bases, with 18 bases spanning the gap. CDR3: CASRGGRGPINEQFF. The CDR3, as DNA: TGTGCCAGCAGGGGGGGACGAGGTCCGATCAATGAGCAGTTCTTC.

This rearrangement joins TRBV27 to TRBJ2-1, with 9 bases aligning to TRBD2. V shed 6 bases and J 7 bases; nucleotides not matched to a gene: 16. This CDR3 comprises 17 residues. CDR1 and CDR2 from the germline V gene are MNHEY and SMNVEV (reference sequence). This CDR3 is CASSFGWLRGGSNEQFF. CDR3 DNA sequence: TGTGCCAGCAGCTTCGGTTGGTTGCGGGGGGGCTCAAATGAGCAGTTCTTC.

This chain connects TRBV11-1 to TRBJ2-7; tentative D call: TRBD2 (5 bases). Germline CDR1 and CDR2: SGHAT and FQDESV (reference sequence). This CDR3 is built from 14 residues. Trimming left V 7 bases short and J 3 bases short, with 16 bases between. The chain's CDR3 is CASNPTEADYEQYF. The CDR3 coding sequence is TGTGCCAGCAACCCGACGGAGGCCGACTACGAGCAGTACTTC.

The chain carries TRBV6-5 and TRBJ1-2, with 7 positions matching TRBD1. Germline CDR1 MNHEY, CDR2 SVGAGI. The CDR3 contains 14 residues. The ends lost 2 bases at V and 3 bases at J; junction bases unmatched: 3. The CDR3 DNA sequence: TGTGCCAGCAGTTACGCCGGACAGGACTATGGCTACACCTTC. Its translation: CASSYAGQDYGYTF.

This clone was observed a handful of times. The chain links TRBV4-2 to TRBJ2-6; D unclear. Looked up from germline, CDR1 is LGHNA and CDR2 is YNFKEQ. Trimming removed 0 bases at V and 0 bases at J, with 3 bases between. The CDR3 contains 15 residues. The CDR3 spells CASSQDSSGANVLTF. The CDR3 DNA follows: TGTGCCAGCAGCCAAGACAGCTCTGGGGCCAACGTCCTGACTTTC.

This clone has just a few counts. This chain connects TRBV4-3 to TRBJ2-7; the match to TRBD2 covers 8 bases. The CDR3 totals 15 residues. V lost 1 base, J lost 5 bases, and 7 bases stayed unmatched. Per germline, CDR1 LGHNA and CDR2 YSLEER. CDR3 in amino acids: CASSQGFGRVDEQYF. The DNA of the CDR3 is TGCGCCAGCAGCCAAGGATTCGGGAGGGTTGACGAGCAGTACTTC.

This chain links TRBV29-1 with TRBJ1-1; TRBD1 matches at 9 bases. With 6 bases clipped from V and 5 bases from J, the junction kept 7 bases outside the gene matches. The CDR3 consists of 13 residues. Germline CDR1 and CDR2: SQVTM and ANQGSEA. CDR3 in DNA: TGCAGCGTCCCGGGACAGGGTACGACTGAAGCTTTCTTT. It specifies CSVPGQGTTEAFF. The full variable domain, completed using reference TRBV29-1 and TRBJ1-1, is SAVISQKPSRDICQRGTSLTIQCQVDSQVTMMFWYRQQPGQSLTLIATANQGSEATYESGFVIDKFPISRPNLTFSTLTVSNMSPEDSSIYLCSVPGQGTTEAFFGQGTRLTVV.

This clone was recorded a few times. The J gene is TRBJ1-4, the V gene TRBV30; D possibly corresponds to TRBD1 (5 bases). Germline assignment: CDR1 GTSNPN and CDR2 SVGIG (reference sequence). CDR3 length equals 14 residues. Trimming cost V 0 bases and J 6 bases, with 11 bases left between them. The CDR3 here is CAWSVGAGDEKLFF. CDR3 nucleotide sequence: TGTGCCTGGAGTGTAGGGGCCGGAGATGAAAAACTGTTTTTT.

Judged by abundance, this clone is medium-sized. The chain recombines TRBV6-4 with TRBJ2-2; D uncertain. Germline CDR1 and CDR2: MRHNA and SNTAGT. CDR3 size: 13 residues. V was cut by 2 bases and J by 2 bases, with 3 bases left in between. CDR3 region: CASSDKNTGELFF. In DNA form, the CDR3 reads TGTGCCAGCAGTGACAAAAACACCGGGGAGCTGTTTTTT.

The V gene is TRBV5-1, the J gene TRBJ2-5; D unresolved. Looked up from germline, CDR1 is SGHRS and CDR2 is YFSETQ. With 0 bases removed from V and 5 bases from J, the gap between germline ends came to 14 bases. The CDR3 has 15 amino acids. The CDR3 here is CASSLEGNLGETQYF. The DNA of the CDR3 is TGCGCCAGCAGCTTGGAAGGGAATCTCGGGGAGACCCAGTACTTC.

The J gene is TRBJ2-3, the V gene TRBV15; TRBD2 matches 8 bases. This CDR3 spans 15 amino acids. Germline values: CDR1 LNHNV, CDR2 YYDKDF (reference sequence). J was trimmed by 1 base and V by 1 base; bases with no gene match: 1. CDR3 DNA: TGTGCCACCAGCAGAGCGCGGGGGGGCACAGATACGCAGTATTTT. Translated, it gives CATSRARGGTDTQYF.

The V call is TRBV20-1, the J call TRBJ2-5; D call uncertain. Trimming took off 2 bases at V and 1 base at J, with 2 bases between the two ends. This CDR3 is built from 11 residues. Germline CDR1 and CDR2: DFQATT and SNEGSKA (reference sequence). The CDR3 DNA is TGCAGTGCTAGACCCCAAGAGACCCAGTACTTC. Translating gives CSARPQETQYF.

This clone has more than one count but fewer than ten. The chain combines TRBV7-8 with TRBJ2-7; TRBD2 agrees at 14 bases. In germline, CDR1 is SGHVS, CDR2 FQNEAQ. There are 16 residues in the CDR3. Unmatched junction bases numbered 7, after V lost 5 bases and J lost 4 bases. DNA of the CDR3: TGTGCCAGCAGCCCGGGACTAGCGGGGGCCAATTACGAGCAGTACTTC. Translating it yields CASSPGLAGANYEQYF.

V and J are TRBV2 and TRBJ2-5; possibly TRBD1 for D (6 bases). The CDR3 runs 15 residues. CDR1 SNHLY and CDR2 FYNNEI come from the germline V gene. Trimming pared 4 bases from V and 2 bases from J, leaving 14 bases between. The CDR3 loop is CASSASGAVQETQYF. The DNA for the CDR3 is TGTGCCAGCAGTGCTTCAGGGGCGGTGCAAGAGACCCAGTACTTC.

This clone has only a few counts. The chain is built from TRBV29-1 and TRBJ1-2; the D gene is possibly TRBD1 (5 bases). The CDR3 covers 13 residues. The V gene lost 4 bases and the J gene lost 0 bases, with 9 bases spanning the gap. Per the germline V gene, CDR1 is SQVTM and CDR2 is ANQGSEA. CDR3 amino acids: CSVGGRANYGYTF. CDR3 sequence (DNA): TGCAGCGTTGGGGGGAGAGCTAACTATGGCTACACCTTC. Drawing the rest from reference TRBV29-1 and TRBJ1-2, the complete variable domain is SAVISQKPSRDICQRGTSLTIQCQVDSQVTMMFWYRQQPGQSLTLIATANQGSEATYESGFVIDKFPISRPNLTFSTLTVSNMSPEDSSIYLCSVGGRANYGYTFGSGTRLTVV.

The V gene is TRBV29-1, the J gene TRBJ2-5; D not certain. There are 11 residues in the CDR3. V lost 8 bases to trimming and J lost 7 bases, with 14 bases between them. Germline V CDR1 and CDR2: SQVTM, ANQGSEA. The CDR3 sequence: CSTDPFRTQYF. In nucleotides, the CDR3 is TGCAGCACCGACCCCTTTAGGACCCAGTACTTC.

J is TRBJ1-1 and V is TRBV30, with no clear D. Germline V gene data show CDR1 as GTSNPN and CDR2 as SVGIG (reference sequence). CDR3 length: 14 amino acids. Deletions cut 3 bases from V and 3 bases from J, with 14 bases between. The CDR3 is CAWSPSGFDTEAFF. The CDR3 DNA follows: TGTGCCTGGAGCCCATCGGGCTTTGACACTGAAGCTTTCTTT.

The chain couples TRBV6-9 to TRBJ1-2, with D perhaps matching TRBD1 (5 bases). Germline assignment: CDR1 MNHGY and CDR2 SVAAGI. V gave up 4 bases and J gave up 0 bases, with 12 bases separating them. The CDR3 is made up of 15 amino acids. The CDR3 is CASSSPGRANYGYTF. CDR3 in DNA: TGTGCCAGCAGTTCACCAGGGAGAGCTAACTATGGCTACACCTTC.

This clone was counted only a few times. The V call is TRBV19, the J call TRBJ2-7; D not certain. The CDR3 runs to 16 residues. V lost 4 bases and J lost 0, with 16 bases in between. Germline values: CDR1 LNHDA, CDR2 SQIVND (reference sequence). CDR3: CASSNGWAASSYEQYF. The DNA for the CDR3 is TGTGCCAGTAGTAACGGCTGGGCGGCGAGCTCCTACGAGCAGTACTTC. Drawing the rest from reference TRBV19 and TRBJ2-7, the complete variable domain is DGGITQSPKYLFRKEGQNVTLSCEQNLNHDAMYWYRQDPGQGLRLIYYSQIVNDFQKGDIAEGYSVSREKKESFPLTVTSAQKNPTAFYLCASSNGWAASSYEQYFGPGTRLTVT.

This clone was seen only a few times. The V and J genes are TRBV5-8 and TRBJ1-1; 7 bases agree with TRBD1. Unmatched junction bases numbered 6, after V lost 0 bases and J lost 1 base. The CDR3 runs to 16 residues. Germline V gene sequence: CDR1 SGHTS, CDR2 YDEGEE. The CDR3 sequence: CASSLAGGRRNTEAFF. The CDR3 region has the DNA TGTGCCAGCAGCTTGGCAGGGGGGAGGCGGAACACTGAAGCTTTCTTT.

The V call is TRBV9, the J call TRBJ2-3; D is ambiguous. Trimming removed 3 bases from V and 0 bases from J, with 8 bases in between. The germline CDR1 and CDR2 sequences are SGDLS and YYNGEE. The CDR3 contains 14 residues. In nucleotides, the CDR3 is TGTGCCAGCAGCGACGTTACTAGCACAGATACGCAGTATTTT. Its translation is CASSDVTSTDTQYF. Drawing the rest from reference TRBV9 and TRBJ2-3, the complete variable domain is DSGVTQTPKHLITATGQRVTLRCSPRSGDLSVYWYQQSLDQGLQFLIQYYNGEERAKGNILERFSAQQFPDLHSELNLSSLELGDSALYFCASSDVTSTDTQYFGPGTRLTVL.

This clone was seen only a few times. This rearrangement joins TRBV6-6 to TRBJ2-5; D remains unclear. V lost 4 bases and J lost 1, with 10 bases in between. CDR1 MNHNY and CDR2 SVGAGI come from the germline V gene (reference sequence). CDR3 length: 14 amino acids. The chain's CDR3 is CASSLVGPQETQYF. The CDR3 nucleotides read TGTGCCAGCAGTTTGGTGGGTCCCCAAGAGACCCAGTACTTC.

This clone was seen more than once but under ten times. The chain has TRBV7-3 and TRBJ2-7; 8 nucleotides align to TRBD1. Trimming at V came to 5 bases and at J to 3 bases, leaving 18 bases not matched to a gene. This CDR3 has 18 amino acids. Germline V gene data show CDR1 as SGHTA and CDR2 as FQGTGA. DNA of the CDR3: TGTGCCAGCAGCGATCGGGACAGGAGACCCTTGCCTTTCTACGAGCAGTACTTC. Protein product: CASSDRDRRPLPFYEQYF.

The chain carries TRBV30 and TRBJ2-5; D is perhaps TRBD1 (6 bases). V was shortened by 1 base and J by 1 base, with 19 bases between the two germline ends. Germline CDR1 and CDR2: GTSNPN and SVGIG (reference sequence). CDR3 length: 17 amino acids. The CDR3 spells CAWSDGTFRGTQETQYF. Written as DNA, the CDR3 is TGTGCCTGGAGTGACGGCACATTCAGGGGAACCCAAGAGACCCAGTACTTC.

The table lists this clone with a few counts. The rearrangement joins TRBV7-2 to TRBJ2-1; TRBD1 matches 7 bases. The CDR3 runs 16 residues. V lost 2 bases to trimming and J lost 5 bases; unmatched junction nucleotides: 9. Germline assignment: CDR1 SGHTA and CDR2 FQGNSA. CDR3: CASSLSPWGQNNEQFF. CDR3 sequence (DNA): TGTGCCAGCAGCTTAAGCCCATGGGGACAGAACAATGAGCAGTTCTTC.

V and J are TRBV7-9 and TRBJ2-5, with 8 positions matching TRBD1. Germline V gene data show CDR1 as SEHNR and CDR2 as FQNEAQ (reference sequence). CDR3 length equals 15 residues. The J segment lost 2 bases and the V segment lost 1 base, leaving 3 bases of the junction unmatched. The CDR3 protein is CASSLVTGGQETQYF. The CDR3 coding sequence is TGTGCCAGCAGCTTAGTTACAGGGGGGCAAGAGACCCAGTACTTC.

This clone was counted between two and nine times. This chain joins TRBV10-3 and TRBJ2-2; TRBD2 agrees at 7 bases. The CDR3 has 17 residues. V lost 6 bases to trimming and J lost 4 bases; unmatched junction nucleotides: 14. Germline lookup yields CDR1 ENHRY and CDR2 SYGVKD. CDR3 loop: CAISPAGLEEGTGELFF. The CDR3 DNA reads TGTGCCATCAGCCCCGCCGGACTAGAAGAGGGCACCGGGGAGCTGTTTTTT.

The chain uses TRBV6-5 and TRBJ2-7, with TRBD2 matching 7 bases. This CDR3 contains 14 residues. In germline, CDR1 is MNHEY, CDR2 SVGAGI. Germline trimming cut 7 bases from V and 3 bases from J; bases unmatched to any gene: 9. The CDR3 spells CASTPGGEDYEQYF. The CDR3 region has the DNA TGTGCCAGCACGCCTGGGGGGGAGGACTACGAGCAGTACTTC.

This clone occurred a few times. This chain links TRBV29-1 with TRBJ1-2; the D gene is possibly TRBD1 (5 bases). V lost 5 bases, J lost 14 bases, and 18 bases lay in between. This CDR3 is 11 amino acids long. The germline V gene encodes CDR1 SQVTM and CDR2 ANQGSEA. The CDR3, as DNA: TGCAGCGTTACTGACGGGGCTAGGGAGACCTTC. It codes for CSVTDGARETF.

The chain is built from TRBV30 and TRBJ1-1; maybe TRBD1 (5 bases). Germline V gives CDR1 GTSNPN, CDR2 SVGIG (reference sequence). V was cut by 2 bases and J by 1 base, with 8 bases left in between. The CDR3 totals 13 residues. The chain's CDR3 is CAWSYGGNTEAFF. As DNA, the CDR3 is TGTGCCTGGAGTTACGGGGGGAACACTGAAGCTTTCTTT.

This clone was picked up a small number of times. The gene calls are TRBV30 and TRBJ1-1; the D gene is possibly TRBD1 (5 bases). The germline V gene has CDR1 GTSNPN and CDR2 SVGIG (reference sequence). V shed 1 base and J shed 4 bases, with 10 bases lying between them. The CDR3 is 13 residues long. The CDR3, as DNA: TGTGCCTGGAGTGATGGACACGGCACTGAAGCTTTCTTT. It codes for CAWSDGHGTEAFF.

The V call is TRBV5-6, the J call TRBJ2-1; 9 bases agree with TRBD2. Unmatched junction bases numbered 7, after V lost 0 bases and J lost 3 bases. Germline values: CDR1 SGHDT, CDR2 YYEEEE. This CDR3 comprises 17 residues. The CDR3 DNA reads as TGTGCCAGCAGCTTGGACGTTAGCGGGGGTTACTACAATGAGCAGTTCTTC. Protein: CASSLDVSGGYYNEQFF.